This TCR beta chain stems from a study of T cell changes during pregnancy in multiple sclerosis. The germline V and J ends were trimmed by 5 bases and 3 bases, with 20 bases remaining between them. The CDR3 consists of 17 residues. Per the germline V gene, CDR1 is SEHNR and CDR2 is FQNEAQ (reference sequence). This clone came up a few times. Using immunoSEQ multiplex PCR, the repertoire was profiled, and TCRdb retains in-frame clones only, with some absent. The table shows tens of thousands of clones, with 85% to 95% occurring only once. The sequence derives from a female donor with multiple sclerosis, enrolled in a pregnancy study. V is TRBV7-9 and J is TRBJ2-1; maybe TRBD2 (6 bases). The sample here was peripheral blood, taken in the first trimester of pregnancy. The chain's CDR3 is CASSPPLSGVYYNEQFF. The CDR3 DNA sequence: TGTGCCAGCAGCCCTCCCTTGTCGGGAGTATACTACAATGAGCAGTTCTTC.